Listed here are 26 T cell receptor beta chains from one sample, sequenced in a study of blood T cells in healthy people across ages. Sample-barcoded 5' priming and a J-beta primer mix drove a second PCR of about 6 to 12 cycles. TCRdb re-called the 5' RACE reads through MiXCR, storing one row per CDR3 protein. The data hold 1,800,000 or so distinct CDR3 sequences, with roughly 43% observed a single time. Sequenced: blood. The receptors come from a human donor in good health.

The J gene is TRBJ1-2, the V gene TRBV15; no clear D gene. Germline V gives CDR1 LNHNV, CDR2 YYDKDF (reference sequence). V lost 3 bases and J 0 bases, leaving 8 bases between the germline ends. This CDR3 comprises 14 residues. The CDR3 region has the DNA TGTGCCACCAGCAGTTTGGGGACTAACTATGGCTACACCTTC. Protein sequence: CATSSLGTNYGYTF.

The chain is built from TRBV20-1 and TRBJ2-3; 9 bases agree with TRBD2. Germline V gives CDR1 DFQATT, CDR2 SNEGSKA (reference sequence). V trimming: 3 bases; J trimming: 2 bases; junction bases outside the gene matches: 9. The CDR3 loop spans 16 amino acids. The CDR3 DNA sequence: TGCAGTGCTAGTCCCGGGACTAGCTCTTCCACAGATACGCAGTATTTT. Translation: CSASPGTSSSTDTQYF.

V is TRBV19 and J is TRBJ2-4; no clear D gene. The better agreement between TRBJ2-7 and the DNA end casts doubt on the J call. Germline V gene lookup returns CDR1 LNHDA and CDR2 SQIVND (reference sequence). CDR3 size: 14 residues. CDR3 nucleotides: TGTGCCAGTAGTACGTCTGGGGAAAACTACGAGCAGTACTTC. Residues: CASSTSGENYEQYF.

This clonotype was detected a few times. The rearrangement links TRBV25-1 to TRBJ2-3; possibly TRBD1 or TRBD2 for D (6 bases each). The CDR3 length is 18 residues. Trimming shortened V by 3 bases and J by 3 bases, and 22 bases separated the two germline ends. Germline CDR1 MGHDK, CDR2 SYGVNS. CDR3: CASSDAPPGQGGTDTQYF. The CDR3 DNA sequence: TGTGCCAGCAGTGACGCGCCTCCGGGACAAGGGGGGACAGATACGCAGTATTTT.

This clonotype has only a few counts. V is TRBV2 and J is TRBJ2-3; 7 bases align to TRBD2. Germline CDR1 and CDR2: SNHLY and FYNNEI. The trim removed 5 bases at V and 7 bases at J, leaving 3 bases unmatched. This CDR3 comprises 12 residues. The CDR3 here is CASSRLAYTQYF. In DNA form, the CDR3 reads TGTGCCAGCAGTCGACTAGCATATACGCAGTATTTT.

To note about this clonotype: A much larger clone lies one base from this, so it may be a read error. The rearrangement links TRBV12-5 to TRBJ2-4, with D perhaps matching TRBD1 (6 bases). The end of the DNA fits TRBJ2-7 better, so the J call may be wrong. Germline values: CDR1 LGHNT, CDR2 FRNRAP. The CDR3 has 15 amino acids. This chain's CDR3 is CASGSPTGPSYEQYF. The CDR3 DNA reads TGTGCTAGTGGTTCTCCCACAGGGCCCTCCTACGAGCAGTACTTC.

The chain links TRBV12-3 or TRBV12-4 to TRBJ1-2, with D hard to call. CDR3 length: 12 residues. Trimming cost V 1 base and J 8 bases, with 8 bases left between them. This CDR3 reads CASSLGLAGYTF. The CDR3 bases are TGTGCCAGCAGTTTAGGACTAGCGGGCTACACCTTC.

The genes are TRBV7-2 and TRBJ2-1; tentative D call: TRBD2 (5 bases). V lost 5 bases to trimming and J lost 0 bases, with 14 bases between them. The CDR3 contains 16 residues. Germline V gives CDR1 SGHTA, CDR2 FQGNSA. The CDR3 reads CASSPLRGFSYNEQFF. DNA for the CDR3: TGTGCCAGCAGCCCCCTTCGGGGTTTCTCCTACAATGAGCAGTTCTTC.

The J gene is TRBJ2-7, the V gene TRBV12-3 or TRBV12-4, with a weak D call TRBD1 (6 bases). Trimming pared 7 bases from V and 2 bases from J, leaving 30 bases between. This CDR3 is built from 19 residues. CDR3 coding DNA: TGTGCCAGCACTTTCCGAATCGAGGACAGCAAAAAGGGGACCTACGAGCAGTACTTC. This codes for CASTFRIEDSKKGTYEQYF.

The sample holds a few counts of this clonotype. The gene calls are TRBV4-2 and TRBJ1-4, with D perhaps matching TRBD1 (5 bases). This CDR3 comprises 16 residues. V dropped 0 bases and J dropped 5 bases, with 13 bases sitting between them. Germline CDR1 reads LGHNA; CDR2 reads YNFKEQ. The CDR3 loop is CASSQEAGGENEKLFF. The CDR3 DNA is TGTGCCAGCAGCCAAGAGGCTGGGGGGGAGAATGAAAAACTGTTTTTT.

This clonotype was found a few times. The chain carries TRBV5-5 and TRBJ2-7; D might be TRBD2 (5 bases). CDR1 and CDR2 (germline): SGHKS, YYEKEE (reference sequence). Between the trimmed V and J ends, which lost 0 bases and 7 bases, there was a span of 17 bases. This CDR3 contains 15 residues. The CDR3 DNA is TGTGCCAGCAGCTTGGCCGACCGGCCGCGGAGGGAGCAGTACTTC. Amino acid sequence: CASSLADRPRREQYF.

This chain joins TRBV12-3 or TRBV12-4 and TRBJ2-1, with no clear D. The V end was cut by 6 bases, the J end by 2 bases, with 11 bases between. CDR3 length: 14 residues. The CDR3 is CASRQVGAYNEQFF. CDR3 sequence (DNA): TGTGCCAGCAGACAAGTCGGAGCCTACAATGAGCAGTTCTTC.

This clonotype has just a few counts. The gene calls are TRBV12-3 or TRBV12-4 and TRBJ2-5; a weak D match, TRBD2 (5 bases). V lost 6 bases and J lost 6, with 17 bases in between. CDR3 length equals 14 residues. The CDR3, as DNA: TGTGCCAGCAGCCAGGTGGGGATCGGGAAGACCCAGTACTTC. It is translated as CASSQVGIGKTQYF.

In nucleotides, the CDR3 is TGCAGTTTTTCGCCGGGGGCGGAACAGGAGACCCAGTACTTC. It translates to CSFSPGAEQETQYF. J is TRBJ2-5 and V is TRBV20-1, with D perhaps assigned TRBD1 or TRBD2 (6 bases each). This CDR3 region has 14 residues. Trimming shortened V by 8 bases and J by 5 bases, and 21 bases separated the two germline ends. From germline, CDR1 is DFQATT and CDR2 SNEGSKA (reference sequence).

CDR3: CAISGGQGDEQYF. The CDR3 coding sequence is TGTGCCATCAGTGGGGGACAGGGGGACGAGCAGTACTTC. J is TRBJ2-7 and V is TRBV10-3; 11 positions match TRBD1. The junction had 1 base not matched to a gene; V was cut back by 4 bases and J by 5 bases. This CDR3 contains 13 residues. Germline V lookup: CDR1 ENHRY, CDR2 SYGVKD.

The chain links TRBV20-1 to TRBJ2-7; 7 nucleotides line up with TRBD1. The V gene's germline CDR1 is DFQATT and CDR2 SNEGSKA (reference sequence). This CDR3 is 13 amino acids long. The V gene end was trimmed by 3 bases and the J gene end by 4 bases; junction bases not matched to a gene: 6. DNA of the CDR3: TGCAGTGCTAGGAGAGGGGGCATGTACGAGCAGTACTTC. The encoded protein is CSARRGGMYEQYF.

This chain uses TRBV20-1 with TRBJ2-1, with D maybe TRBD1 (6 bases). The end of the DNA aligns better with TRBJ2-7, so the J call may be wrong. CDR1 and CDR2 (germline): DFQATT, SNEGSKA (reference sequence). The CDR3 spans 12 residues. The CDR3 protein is CSAGDTYNEQYF. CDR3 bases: TGCAGTGCGGGGGACACCTACAATGAGCAGTACTTC.

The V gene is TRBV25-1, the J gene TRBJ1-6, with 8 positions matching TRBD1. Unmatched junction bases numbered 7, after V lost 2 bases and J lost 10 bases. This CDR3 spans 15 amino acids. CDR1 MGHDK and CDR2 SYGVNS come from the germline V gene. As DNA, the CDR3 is TGTGCCAGCAGTGAAAGAAGGACAGGGTTGTCACCCCTCCACTTT. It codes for CASSERRTGLSPLHF.

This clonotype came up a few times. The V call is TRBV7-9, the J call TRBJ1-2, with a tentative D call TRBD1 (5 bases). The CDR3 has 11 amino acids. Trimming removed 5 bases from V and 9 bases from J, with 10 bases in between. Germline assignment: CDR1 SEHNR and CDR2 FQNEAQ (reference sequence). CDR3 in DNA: TGTGCCAGCAGCGCGGGACCGAGCTACACCTTC. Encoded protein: CASSAGPSYTF.

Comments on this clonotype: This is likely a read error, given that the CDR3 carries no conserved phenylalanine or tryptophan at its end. CDR3 loop: CASSEGTGGETQYL. In DNA, the CDR3 is TGTGCTAGCAGCGAAGGGACAGGAGGAGAGACCCAGTACCTC. This rearrangement joins TRBV7-7 to TRBJ2-5; 8 nucleotides line up with TRBD1. This CDR3 spans 14 amino acids. Germline-derived CDR1 and CDR2 are SSHAT and FNYEAQ (reference sequence).

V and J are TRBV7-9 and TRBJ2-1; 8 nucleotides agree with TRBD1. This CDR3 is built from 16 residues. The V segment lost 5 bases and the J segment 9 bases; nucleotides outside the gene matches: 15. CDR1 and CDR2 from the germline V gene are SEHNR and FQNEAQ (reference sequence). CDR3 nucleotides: TGTGCCAGCAGCCCAATCGGGACAGGCCGAGAGGTTGAGCAGTTCTTC. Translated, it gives CASSPIGTGREVEQFF.

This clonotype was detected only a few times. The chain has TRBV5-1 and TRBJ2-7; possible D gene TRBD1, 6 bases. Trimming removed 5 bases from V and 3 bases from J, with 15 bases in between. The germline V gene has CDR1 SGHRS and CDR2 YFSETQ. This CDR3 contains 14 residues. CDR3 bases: TGCGCCAGCAGTCGGTCAGGGGCTAACTACGAGCAGTACTTC. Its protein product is CASSRSGANYEQYF.

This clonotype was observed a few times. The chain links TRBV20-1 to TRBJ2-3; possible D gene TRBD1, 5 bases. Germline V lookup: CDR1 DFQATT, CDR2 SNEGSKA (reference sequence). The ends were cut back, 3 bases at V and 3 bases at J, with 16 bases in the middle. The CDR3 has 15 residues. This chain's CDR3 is CSASRQGFSTDTQYF. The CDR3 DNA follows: TGCAGTGCTAGTAGGCAGGGTTTCTCTACAGATACGCAGTATTTT.

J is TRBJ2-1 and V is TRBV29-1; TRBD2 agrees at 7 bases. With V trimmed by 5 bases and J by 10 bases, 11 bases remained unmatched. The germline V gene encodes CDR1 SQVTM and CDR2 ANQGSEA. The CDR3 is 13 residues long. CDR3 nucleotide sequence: TGCAGCGTTAGGCAGGGAGGGTCCTACGAGCAGTTCTTC. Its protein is CSVRQGGSYEQFF.

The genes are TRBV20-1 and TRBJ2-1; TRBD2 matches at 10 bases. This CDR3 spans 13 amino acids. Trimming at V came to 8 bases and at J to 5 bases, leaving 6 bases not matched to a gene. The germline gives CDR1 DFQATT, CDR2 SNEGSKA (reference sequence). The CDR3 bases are TGCAGTACCTCTAGCGGGGGCCACAATGAGCAGTTCTTC. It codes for CSTSSGGHNEQFF.

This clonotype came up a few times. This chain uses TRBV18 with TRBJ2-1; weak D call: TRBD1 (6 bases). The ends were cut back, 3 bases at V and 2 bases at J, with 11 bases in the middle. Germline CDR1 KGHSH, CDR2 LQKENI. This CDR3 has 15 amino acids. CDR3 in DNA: TGTGCCAGCTCACCGAAGGACAGAGCCTACAATGAGCAGTTCTTC. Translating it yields CASSPKDRAYNEQFF.